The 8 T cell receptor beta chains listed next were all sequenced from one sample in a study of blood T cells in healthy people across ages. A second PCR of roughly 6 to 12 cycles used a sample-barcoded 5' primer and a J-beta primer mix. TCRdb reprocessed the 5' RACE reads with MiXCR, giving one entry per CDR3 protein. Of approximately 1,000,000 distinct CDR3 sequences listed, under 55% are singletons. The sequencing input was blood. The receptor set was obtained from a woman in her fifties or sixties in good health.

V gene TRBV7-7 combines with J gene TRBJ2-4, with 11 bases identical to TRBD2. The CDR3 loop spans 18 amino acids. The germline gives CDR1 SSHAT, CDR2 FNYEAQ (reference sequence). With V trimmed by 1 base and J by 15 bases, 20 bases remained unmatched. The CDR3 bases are TGTGCCAGCAGCTTAGGTTGGGGACTAGCGGAGTTACAAGAGACCCGGTACTTC. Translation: CASSLGWGLAELQETRYF.

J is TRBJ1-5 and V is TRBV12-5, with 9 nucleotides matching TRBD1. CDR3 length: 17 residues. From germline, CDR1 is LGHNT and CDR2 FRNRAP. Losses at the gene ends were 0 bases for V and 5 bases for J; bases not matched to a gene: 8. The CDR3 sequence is CASGLVLGTGGYQPQHF. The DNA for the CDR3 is TGTGCTAGTGGTTTGGTACTCGGAACAGGGGGCTATCAGCCCCAGCATTTT.

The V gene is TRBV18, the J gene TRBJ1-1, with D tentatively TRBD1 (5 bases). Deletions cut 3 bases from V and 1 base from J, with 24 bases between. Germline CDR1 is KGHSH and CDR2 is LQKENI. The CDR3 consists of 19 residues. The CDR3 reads CASSPRQGGGTATNTEAFF. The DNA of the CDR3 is TGTGCCAGCTCACCCCGCCAGGGTGGGGGTACAGCGACGAACACTGAAGCTTTCTTT. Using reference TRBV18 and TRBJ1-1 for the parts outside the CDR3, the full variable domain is NAGVMQNPRHLVRRRGQEARLRCSPMKGHSHVYWYRQLPEEGLKFMVYLQKENIIDESGMPKERFSAEFPKEGPSILRIQQVVRGDSAAYFCASSPRQGGGTATNTEAFFGQGTRLTVV.

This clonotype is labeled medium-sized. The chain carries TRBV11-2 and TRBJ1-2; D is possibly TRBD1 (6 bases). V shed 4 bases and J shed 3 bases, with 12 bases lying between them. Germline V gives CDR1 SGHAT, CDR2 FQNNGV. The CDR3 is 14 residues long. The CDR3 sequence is CASSSVGGDYGYTF. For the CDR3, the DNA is TGTGCCAGCAGCTCCGTGGGGGGCGACTATGGCTACACCTTC.

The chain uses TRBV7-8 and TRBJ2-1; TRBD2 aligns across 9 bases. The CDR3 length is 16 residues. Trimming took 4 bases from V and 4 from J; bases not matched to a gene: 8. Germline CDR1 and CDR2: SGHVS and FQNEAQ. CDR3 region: CASSSPISGRYNEQFF. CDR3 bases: TGTGCCAGCAGCTCCCCAATTAGCGGGAGATACAATGAGCAGTTCTTC.

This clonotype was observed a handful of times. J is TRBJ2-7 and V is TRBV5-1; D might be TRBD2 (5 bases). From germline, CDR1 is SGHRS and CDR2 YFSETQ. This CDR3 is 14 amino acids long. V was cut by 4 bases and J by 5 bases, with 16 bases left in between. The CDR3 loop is CASSERGARNEQYF. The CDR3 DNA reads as TGCGCCAGCAGCGAACGGGGTGCGAGGAACGAGCAGTACTTC.

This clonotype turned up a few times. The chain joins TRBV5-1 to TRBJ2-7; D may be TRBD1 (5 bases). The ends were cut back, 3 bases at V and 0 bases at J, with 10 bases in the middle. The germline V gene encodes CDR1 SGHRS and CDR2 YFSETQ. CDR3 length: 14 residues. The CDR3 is CASSYGASSYEQYF. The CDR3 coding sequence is TGCGCCAGCAGCTATGGGGCTAGCTCCTACGAGCAGTACTTC.

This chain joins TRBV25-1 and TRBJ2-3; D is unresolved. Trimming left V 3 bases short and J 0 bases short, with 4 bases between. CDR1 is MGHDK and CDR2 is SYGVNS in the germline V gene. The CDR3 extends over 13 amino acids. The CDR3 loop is CASSDESTDTQYF. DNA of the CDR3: TGTGCCAGCAGTGACGAAAGCACAGATACGCAGTATTTT.